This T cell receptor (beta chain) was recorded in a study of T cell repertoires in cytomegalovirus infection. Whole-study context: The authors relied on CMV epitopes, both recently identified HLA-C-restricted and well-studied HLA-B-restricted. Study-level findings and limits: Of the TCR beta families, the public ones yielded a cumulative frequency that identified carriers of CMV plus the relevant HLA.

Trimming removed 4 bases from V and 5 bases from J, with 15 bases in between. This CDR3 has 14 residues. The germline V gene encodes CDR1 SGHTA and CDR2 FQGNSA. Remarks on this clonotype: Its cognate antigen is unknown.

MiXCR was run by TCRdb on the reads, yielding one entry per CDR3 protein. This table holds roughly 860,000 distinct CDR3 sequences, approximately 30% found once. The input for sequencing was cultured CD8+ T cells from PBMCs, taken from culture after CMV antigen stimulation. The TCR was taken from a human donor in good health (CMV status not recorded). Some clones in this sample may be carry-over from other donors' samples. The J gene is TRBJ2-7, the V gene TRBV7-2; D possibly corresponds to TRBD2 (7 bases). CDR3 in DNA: TGTGCCAGCAGCTCTGGGGGGGGGGCAGACGAGCAGTACTTC. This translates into CASSSGGGADEQYF.